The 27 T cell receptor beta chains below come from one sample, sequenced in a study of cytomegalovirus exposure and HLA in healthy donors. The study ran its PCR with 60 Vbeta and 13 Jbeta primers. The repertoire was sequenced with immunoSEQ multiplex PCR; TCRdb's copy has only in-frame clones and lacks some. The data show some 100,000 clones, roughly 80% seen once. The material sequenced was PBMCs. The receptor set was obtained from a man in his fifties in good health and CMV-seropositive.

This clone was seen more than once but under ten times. The CDR3 sequence is CASSVAGRTSVYNEQFF. The CDR3 DNA sequence: TGTGCCAGCAGCGTAGCAGGTCGGACTAGCGTATACAATGAGCAGTTCTTC. The V and J genes are TRBV9 and TRBJ2-1; TRBD2 agrees at 9 bases. The germline V gene encodes CDR1 SGDLS and CDR2 YYNGEE. The CDR3 sequence is 17 residues long. The V and J ends lost 0 bases and 4 bases, in that order; junction bases with no gene match: 8.

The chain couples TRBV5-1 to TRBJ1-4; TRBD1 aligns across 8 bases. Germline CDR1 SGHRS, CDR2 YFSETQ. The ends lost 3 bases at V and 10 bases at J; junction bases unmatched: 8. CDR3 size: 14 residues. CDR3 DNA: TGCGCCAGCAGCTCAGGACAGGGAGCAGGAAAACTGTTTTTT. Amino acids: CASSSGQGAGKLFF.

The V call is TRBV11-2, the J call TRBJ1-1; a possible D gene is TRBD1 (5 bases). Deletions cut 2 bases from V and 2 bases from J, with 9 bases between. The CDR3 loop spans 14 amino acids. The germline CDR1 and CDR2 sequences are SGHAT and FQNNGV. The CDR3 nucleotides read TGTGCCAGCAGCTTACCCAGGGATAACACTGAAGCTTTCTTT. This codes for CASSLPRDNTEAFF. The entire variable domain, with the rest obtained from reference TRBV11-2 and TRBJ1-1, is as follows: EAGVAQSPRYKIIEKRQSVAFWCNPISGHATLYWYQQILGQGPKLLIQFQNNGVVDDSQLPKDRFSAERLKGVDSTLKIQPAKLEDSAVYLCASSLPRDNTEAFFGQGTRLTVV.

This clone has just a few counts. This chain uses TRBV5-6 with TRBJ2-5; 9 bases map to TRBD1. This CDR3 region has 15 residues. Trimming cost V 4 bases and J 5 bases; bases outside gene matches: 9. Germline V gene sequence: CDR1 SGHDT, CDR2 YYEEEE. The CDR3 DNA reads TGTGCCAGCAGCGCCGGGACAGGGACGGGCGAGACCCAGTACTTC. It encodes CASSAGTGTGETQYF.

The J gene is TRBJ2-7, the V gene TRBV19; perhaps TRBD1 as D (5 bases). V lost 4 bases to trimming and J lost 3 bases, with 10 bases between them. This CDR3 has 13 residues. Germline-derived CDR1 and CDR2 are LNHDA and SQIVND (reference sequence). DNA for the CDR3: TGTGCCAGTAGTAGGTCCAGGGACTACGAGCAGTACTTC. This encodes CASSRSRDYEQYF.

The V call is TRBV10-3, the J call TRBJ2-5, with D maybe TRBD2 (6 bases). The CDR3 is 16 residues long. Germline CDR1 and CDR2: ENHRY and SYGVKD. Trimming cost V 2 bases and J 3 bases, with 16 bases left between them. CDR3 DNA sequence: TGTGCCATCAGTGAGAATATACTAGCAGGCGAAGAGACCCAGTACTTC. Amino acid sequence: CAISENILAGEETQYF.

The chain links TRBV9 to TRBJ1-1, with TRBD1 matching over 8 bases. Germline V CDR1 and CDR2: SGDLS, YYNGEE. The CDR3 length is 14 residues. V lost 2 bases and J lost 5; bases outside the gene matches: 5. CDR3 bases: TGTGCCAGCAGCGTTACAGGGGGTGGGACTGAAGCTTTCTTT. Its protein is CASSVTGGGTEAFF.

The CDR3 protein is CASSPFTEAFF. CDR3 nucleotides: TGTGCCAGCAGCCCGTTCACTGAAGCTTTCTTT. The chain recombines TRBV7-9 with TRBJ1-1, with D uncertain. The CDR3 sequence is 11 residues long. CDR1 is SEHNR, CDR2 FQNEAQ, per germline (reference sequence). Trimming removed 5 bases at V and 4 bases at J, with 5 bases between.

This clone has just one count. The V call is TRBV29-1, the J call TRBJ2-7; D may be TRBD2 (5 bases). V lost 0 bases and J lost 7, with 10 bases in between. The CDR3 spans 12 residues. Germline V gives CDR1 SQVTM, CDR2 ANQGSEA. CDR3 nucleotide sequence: TGCAGCGTTGAAGATGTAGGGAGTGAGCAGTACTTC. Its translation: CSVEDVGSEQYF.

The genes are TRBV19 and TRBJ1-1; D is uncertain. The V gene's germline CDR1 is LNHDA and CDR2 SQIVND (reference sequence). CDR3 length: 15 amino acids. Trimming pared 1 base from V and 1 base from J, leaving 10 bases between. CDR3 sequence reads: CASSIGLPGNTEAFF. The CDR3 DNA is TGTGCCAGTAGTATAGGCCTACCTGGGAACACTGAAGCTTTCTTT.

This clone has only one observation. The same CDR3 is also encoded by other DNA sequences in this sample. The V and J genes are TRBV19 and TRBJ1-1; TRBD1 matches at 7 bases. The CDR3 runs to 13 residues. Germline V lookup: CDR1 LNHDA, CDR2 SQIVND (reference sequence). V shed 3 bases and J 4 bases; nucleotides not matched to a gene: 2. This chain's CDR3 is CASSIRGTTEAFF. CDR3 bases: TGTGCCAGTAGTATCAGGGGGACCACTGAAGCTTTCTTT.

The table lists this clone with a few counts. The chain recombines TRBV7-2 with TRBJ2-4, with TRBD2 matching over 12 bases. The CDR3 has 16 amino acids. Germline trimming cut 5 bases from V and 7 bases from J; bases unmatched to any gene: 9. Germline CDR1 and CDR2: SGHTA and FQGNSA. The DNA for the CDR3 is TGTGCCAGCAGCCGACCTAGCGGGAGGGGAAATAACATTCAGTACTTC. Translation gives CASSRPSGRGNNIQYF.

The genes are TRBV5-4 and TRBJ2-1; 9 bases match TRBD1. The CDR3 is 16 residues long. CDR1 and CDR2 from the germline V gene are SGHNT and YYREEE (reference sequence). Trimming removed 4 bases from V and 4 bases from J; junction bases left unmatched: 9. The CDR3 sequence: CASSAGQGVIYNEQFF. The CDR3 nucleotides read TGTGCCAGCAGCGCGGGACAGGGAGTGATTTACAATGAGCAGTTCTTC.

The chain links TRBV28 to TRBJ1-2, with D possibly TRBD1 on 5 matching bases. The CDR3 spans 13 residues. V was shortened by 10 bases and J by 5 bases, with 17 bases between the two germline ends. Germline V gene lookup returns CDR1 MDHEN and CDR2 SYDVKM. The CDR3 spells CAIKEQGGYGYTF. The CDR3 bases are TGTGCCATTAAGGAGCAGGGAGGGTATGGCTACACCTTC.

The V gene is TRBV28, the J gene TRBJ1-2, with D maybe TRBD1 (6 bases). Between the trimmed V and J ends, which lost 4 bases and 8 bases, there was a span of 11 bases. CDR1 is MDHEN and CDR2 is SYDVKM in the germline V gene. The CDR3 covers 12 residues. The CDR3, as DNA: TGTGCCAGCAGTTCCACAGGGCTGGGCTACACCTTC. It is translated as CASSSTGLGYTF.

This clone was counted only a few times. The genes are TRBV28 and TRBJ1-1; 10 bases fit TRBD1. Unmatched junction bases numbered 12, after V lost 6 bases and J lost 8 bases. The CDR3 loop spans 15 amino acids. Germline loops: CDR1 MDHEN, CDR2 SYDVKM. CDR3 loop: CASSPLGTGELEAFF. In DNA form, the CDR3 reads TGTGCCAGCAGCCCCTTGGGGACAGGGGAATTAGAAGCTTTCTTT.

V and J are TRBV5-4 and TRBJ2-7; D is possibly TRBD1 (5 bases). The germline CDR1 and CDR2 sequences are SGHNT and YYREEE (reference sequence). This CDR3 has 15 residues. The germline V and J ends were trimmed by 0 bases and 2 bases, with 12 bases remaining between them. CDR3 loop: CASSLDAGHTYEQYF. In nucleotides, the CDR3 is TGTGCCAGCAGCTTGGACGCAGGACATACCTACGAGCAGTACTTC. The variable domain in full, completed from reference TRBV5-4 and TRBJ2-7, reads ETGVTQSPTHLIKTRGQQVTLRCSSQSGHNTVSWYQQALGQGPQFIFQYYREEENGRGNFPPRFSGLQFPNYSSELNVNALELDDSALYLCASSLDAGHTYEQYFGPGTRLTVT.

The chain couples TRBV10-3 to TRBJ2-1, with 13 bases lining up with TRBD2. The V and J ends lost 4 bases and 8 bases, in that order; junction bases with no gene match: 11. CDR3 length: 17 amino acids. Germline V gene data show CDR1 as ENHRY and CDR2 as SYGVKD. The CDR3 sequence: CAISASLGLAGSHEQFF. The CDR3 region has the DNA TGTGCCATCAGTGCCTCCTTGGGACTAGCGGGATCCCATGAGCAGTTCTTC.

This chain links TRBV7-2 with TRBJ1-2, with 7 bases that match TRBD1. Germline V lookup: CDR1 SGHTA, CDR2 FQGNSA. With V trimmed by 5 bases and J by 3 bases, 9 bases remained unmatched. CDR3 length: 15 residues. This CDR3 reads CASSPYRGEDYGYTF. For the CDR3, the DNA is TGTGCCAGCAGCCCCTACAGGGGTGAAGACTATGGCTACACCTTC.

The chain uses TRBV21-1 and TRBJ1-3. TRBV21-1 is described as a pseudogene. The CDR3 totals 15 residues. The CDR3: CASSKVPWRGNTIYF. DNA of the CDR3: TGTGCCAGCAGCAAAGTTCCGTGGAGGGGAAACACCATATATTTT.

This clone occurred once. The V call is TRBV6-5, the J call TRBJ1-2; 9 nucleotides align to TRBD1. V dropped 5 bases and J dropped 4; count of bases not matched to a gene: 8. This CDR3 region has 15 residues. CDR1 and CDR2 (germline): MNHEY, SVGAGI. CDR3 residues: CASSPTDRGGYGYTF. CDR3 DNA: TGTGCCAGCAGTCCAACCGACAGGGGGGGCTATGGCTACACCTTC.

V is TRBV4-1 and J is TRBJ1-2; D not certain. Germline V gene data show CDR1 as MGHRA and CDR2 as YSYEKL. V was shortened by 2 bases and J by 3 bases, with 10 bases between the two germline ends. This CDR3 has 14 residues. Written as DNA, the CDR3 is TGCGCCAGCAGCCAAACTGACACCCACTATGGCTACACCTTC. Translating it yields CASSQTDTHYGYTF.

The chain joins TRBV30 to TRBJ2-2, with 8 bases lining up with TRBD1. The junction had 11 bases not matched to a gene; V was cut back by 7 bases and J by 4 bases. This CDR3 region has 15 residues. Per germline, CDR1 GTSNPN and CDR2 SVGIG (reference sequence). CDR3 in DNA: TGTGCCTCTCATCGCAGGGGGCGCAGCACCGGGGAGCTGTTTTTT. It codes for CASHRRGRSTGELFF.

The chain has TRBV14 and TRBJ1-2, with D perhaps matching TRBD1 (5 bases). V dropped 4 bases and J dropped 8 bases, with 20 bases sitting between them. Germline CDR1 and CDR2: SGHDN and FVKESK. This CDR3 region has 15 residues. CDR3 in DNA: TGTGCCAGCAGCCCGCCGGGACTGGCTAAGGAAGGCTACACCTTC. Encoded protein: CASSPPGLAKEGYTF.

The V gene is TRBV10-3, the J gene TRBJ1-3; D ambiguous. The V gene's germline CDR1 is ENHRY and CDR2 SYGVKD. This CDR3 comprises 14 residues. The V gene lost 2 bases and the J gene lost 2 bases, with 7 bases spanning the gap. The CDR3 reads CAISEPTAGNTIYF. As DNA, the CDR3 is TGTGCCATCAGTGAGCCAACGGCTGGAAACACCATATATTTT.

CDR3 loop: CASSPLRNADEAFF. Here the CDR3 DNA reads TGTGCCAGCAGCCCCCTGCGGAACGCCGATGAAGCTTTCTTT. The gene calls are TRBV6-5 and TRBJ1-1; D not certain. With 6 bases removed from V and 7 bases from J, the gap between germline ends came to 18 bases. From germline, CDR1 is MNHEY and CDR2 SVGAGI. CDR3 length: 14 residues.

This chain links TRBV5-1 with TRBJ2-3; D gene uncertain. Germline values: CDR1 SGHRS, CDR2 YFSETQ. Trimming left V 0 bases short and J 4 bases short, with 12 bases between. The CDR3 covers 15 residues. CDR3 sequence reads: CASSLGGRWADTQYF. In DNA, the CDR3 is TGCGCCAGCAGCTTGGGAGGCCGGTGGGCAGATACGCAGTATTTT.